Sequencing of this T cell receptor (beta chain) was carried out in a study of siplizumab effects on memory and regulatory T cells. Method: immunoSEQ multiplex PCR; TCRdb's copy keeps in-frame clones and lacks some. This table holds 50,000 to 70,000 clones, just over 95% found once. Looked up from germline, CDR1 is SGHDT and CDR2 is YYEEEE. This CDR3 contains 12 residues. V was pared by 4 bases and J by 5 bases, with 9 bases between. The clonotype was recovered from a human donor in good health. The chain joins TRBV5-6 to TRBJ1-2; TRBD1 might be the D (6 bases). The sample was naive CD8+ T cells sorted from blood. CDR3 region: CASSLQGYGYTF. The CDR3 DNA sequence: TGTGCCAGCAGCCTACAGGGATATGGCTACACCTTC.